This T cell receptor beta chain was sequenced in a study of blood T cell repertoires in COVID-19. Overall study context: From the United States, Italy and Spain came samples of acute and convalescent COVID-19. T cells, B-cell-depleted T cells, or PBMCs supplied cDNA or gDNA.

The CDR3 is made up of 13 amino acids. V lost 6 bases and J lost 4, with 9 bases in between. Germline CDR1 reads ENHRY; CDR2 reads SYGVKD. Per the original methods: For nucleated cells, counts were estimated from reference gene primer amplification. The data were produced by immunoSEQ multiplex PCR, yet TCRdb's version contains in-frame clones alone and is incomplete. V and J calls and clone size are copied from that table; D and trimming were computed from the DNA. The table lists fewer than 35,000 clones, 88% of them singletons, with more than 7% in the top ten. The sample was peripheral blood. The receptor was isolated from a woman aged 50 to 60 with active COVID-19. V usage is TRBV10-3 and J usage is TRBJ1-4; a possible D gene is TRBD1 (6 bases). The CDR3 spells CAIRDSLNEKLFF. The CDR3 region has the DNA TGTGCCATCAGGGACAGTCTTAATGAAAAACTGTTTTTT.